This T cell receptor (beta chain) appears in the sequencing data of a study of response to subunit inactivated influenza vaccine. Study outcomes and limitations: Researchers suggested that each seasonal influenza vaccination recruits few new T cells.

Concerning this clonotype itself: Antigen specificity is unknown.

TCRdb redid the calling of the RT-PCR reads with MiXCR, one entry per CDR3 protein. Here the sample spans 600,000 to 850,000 distinct CDR3 sequences, 11% to 15% being singletons. Germline CDR1 reads DFQATT; CDR2 reads SNEGSKA (reference sequence). Trimming removed 0 bases from V and 4 bases from J; junction bases left unmatched: 2. There are 15 residues in the CDR3. This rearrangement joins TRBV20-1 to TRBJ2-3; 12 bases line up with TRBD2. The origin of this receptor is a man in his fifties who received an inactivated influenza vaccine. Here the sequenced sample was PBMCs from blood, taken around 14 days before vaccination. The CDR3 spells CSARELAGGADTQYF. In nucleotides, the CDR3 is TGCAGTGCTAGAGAGCTAGCGGGAGGGGCAGATACGCAGTATTTT.